The text below deals with one T cell receptor beta chain. Its antigen is not identified. V was cut by 0 bases and J by 4 bases, with 7 bases left in between. The V gene's germline CDR1 is SGHTS and CDR2 YDEGEE. CDR3 length equals 13 residues. The sample is drawn from a study of beta chain features in type 1 diabetes. General study results and limits: cDNA-based sequencing might over-represent cells highly expressing TCR. It was among patients, rather than healthy donors, that naive, central memory and Treg TCRB repertoires appeared more similar. A PCR bias possibly favoring shorter templates would apply equally to patients and controls.

The authors reverse transcribed all of the isolated RNA, so sequencing captured expressed TCRB transcripts. Sequencing of naive, central memory and regulatory T cell samples gave an average of about 3.57 million reads. Repertoires were generated with immunoSEQ multiplex PCR, while TCRdb's copy carries only in-frame clones and drops some. The table has about 130,000 clones, 7% to 10% seen once; the top ten hold approximately 0.68%. Input material: central memory CD4+ T cells from blood. This receptor was identified in a man younger than 35 in good health. The chain uses TRBV5-8 and TRBJ2-5; D uncertain. In DNA form, the CDR3 reads TGTGCCAGCAGCTTGGAACATCTAGAGACCCAGTACTTC. This encodes CASSLEHLETQYF.